The clone carrying this T cell receptor beta chain was counted between two and nine times. What it binds is unknown. This specimen belongs to a study of CD8+ T cells in alopecia areata. Study results and limitations: Scalp clonality and expanded CD8+ clones among the top 100 showed significant decreases with tofacitinib.

This CDR3 is 13 amino acids long. V lost 3 bases to trimming and J lost 8 bases; unmatched junction nucleotides: 3. Germline V gene sequence: CDR1 SGHRS, CDR2 YFSETQ. The treatment here: oral pan-JAK inhibitor, 5-10 mg twice daily. Alopecia areata patients provided lesional scalp punch biopsies and peripheral blood, both collected for the study. Isolated RNA was reverse transcribed into cDNA used as the sequencing template. Method: immunoSEQ multiplex PCR; TCRdb's copy keeps in-frame clones and lacks some. The sample contains some 99,000 clones, roughly 64% of which appear only once. Here the sequenced sample was CD8+ T cells sorted from blood, taken at week 4, from a patient treated with tofacitinib. The origin of this receptor is a human donor with alopecia areata. V is TRBV5-1 and J is TRBJ2-1; 9 bases agree with TRBD1. CDR3 nucleotides: TGCGCCAGCAGCTCGGGACAGGGAGATGAGCAGTTCTTC. Protein product: CASSSGQGDEQFF.